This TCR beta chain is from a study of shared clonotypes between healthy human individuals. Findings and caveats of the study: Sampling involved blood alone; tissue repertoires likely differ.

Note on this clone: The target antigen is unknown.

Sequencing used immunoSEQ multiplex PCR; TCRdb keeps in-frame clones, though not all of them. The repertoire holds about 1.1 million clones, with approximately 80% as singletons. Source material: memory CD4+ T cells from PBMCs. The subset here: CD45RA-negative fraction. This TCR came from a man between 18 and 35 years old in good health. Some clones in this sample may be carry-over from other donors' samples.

The CDR3 DNA follows: TGTGCCAGCAATTCCAGGGGGCGAGACAAAAACATTCAGTACTTC. It encodes CASNSRGRDKNIQYF. This rearrangement joins TRBV28 to TRBJ2-4; TRBD1 agrees at 8 bases. The CDR3 length is 15 residues. Losses at the gene ends were 7 bases for V and 3 bases for J; bases not matched to a gene: 8. CDR1 MDHEN and CDR2 SYDVKM come from the germline V gene. Supplemented by reference TRBV28 and TRBJ2-4, the full variable domain reads DVKVTQSSRYLVKRTGEKVFLECVQDMDHENMFWYRQDPGLGLRLIYFSYDVKMKEKGDIPEGYSVSREKKERFSLILESASTNQTSMYLCASNSRGRDKNIQYFGAGTRLSVL.